The 26 T cell receptor beta chains below all came from one sample that was sequenced in a study of graft-versus-host responses after intestinal transplantation. Some clones are missing from TCRdb's copy, which holds only in-frame ones; the method was immunoSEQ multiplex PCR. The data show more than 3,000 clones, with about 95% seen just once and 1% to 1.5% held by the top ten. Here the sequenced sample was PBMCs, taken 11 days after intestinal transplantation. The receptor source for this set is a human patient who received an intestinal transplant, so some T cells may come from the graft donor.

The rearrangement uses TRBV5-1 and TRBJ2-7; the match to TRBD2 covers 11 bases. The CDR3 runs to 17 residues. V was pared by 4 bases and J by 0 bases, with 9 bases of the junction left unmatched. Germline-derived CDR1 and CDR2 are SGHRS and YFSETQ. The CDR3 region is CASSEGTSGYSSYEQYF. CDR3 coding DNA: TGCGCCAGCAGCGAAGGGACTAGCGGATACAGCTCCTACGAGCAGTACTTC.

J is TRBJ2-7 and V is TRBV5-1; 8 bases match TRBD1. Unmatched junction bases numbered 5, after V lost 1 base and J lost 5 bases. Germline V gives CDR1 SGHRS, CDR2 YFSETQ. The CDR3 has 14 amino acids. The CDR3 region is CASSLWSDRDEQYF. The CDR3 DNA sequence: TGCGCCAGCAGCTTGTGGTCGGACAGGGACGAGCAGTACTTC.

This clone was detected only once. The V gene is TRBV6-9, the J gene TRBJ1-1; D may be TRBD1 (6 bases). This CDR3 comprises 15 residues. The V end lost 4 bases, the J end lost 4 bases, and 16 bases lay between the germline ends. CDR1 MNHGY and CDR2 SVAAGI come from the germline V gene. In nucleotides, the CDR3 is TGTGCCAGCAGTTCCCCGTCGGGGGCGATCACTGAAGCTTTCTTT. It encodes CASSSPSGAITEAFF.

V and J are TRBV28 and TRBJ1-3; D gene uncertain. The V end was cut by 3 bases, the J end by 4 bases, with 10 bases between. Germline values: CDR1 MDHEN, CDR2 SYDVKM. CDR3 length: 14 residues. The CDR3 nucleotides read TGTGCCAGCAGTTTGGCTCGGGGAGGAAACACCATATATTTT. Amino acids: CASSLARGGNTIYF.

The V call is TRBV4-1, the J call TRBJ1-4; D is perhaps TRBD1 (6 bases). The germline V and J ends were trimmed by 1 base and 3 bases, with 15 bases remaining between them. CDR3 length: 17 residues. The germline V gene has CDR1 MGHRA and CDR2 YSYEKL. The CDR3 spells CASSQVLGGRANEKLFF. In DNA, the CDR3 is TGCGCCAGCAGCCAAGTGTTAGGGGGAAGGGCTAATGAAAAACTGTTTTTT.

The table lists this clone with a count of one. The chain carries TRBV5-1 and TRBJ2-7; 8 nucleotides line up with TRBD1. The V gene end was trimmed by 2 bases and the J gene end by 3 bases; junction bases not matched to a gene: 4. The V gene's germline CDR1 is SGHRS and CDR2 YFSETQ. The CDR3 consists of 14 residues. Here the CDR3 DNA reads TGCGCCAGCAGCTTTCCTGGACAGGGCTACGAGCAGTACTTC. This sequence encodes CASSFPGQGYEQYF.

Remarks on this clone: This specimen includes other DNA sequences encoding the same CDR3. The chain has TRBV11-2 and TRBJ2-1; a possible D gene is TRBD2 (5 bases). The V end was cut by 2 bases, the J end by 4 bases, with 12 bases between. Per germline, CDR1 SGHAT and CDR2 FQNNGV. The CDR3 is 15 amino acids. CDR3 sequence reads: CASSLMRAVYNEQFF. DNA of the CDR3: TGTGCCAGCAGCTTAATGAGGGCGGTTTACAATGAGCAGTTCTTC. Full variable domain (remainder filled in from reference TRBV11-2 and TRBJ2-1): EAGVAQSPRYKIIEKRQSVAFWCNPISGHATLYWYQQILGQGPKLLIQFQNNGVVDDSQLPKDRFSAERLKGVDSTLKIQPAKLEDSAVYLCASSLMRAVYNEQFFGPGTRLTVL.

The genes are TRBV30 and TRBJ2-1; 7 nucleotides agree with TRBD2. The J segment lost 4 bases and the V segment lost 5 bases, leaving 5 bases of the junction unmatched. Germline V gene sequence: CDR1 GTSNPN, CDR2 SVGIG (reference sequence). This CDR3 is 13 amino acids long. In DNA, the CDR3 is TGTGCCTGGGGACTAGGAGGGTACAATGAGCAGTTCTTC. It encodes CAWGLGGYNEQFF. The whole variable domain, remainder taken from reference TRBV30 and TRBJ2-1, is SQTIHQWPATLVQPVGSPLSLECTVEGTSNPNLYWYRQAAGRGLQLLFYSVGIGQISSEVPQNLSASRPQDRQFILSSKKLLLSDSGFYLCAWGLGGYNEQFFGPGTRLTVL.

The rearrangement links TRBV6-4 to TRBJ2-7; 7 positions match TRBD2. Trimming cost V 2 bases and J 5 bases; bases outside gene matches: 15. The V gene's germline CDR1 is MRHNA and CDR2 SNTAGT. The CDR3 is 17 residues long. CDR3 region: CASSDEGIVGGPHEQYF. For the CDR3, the DNA is TGTGCCAGCAGTGACGAGGGTATAGTGGGAGGGCCTCACGAGCAGTACTTC.

The DNA of the CDR3 is TGTGCCAGCAGTTACTCCGGGATTATGACAGATACGCAGTATTTT. Amino acid sequence: CASSYSGIMTDTQYF. This sequence joins TRBV6-5 and TRBJ2-3; D is perhaps TRBD2 (5 bases). The CDR3 runs 15 residues. Looked up from germline, CDR1 is MNHEY and CDR2 is SVGAGI. The V end lost 0 bases, the J end lost 3 bases, and 10 bases lay between the germline ends.

CDR3 residues: CASSPGLNTGELFF. Written as DNA, the CDR3 is TGCGCCAGCAGCCCGGGACTAAACACCGGGGAGCTGTTTTTT. V gene TRBV5-1 combines with J gene TRBJ2-2, with TRBD2 matching over 7 bases. Looked up from germline, CDR1 is SGHRS and CDR2 is YFSETQ. With 4 bases clipped from V and 2 bases from J, the junction kept 2 bases outside the gene matches. The CDR3 totals 14 residues. The whole variable domain, filled in from reference TRBV5-1 and TRBJ2-2, reads KAGVTQTPRYLIKTRGQQVTLSCSPISGHRSVSWYQQTPGQGLQFLFEYFSETQRNKGNFPGRFSGRQFSNSRSEMNVSTLELGDSALYLCASSPGLNTGELFFGEGSRLTVL.

The rearrangement links TRBV5-6 to TRBJ2-7; possible D gene TRBD1, 5 bases. Trimming left V 3 bases short and J 4 bases short, with 11 bases between. The length of the CDR3 is 13 residues. Per germline, CDR1 SGHDT and CDR2 YYEEEE. The CDR3 nucleotides are TGTGCCAGCAGCTCTACAAACAGGTACGAGCAGTACTTC. It specifies CASSSTNRYEQYF.

The genes are TRBV6-5 and TRBJ1-2, with 9 bases fitting TRBD1. The J segment lost 4 bases and the V segment lost 2 bases, leaving 2 bases of the junction unmatched. The length of the CDR3 is 14 residues. Germline CDR1 MNHEY, CDR2 SVGAGI. The chain's CDR3 is CASSYTGGSYGYTF. The DNA for the CDR3 is TGTGCCAGCAGTTACACAGGGGGCAGCTATGGCTACACCTTC.

The genes are TRBV6-5 and TRBJ2-1, with D possibly being TRBD1 (5 bases). V gave up 0 bases and J gave up 5 bases, with 5 bases separating them. The CDR3 extends over 13 amino acids. Germline CDR1 and CDR2: MNHEY and SVGAGI. The CDR3 loop is CASSYSGDNEQFF. The CDR3 DNA reads as TGTGCCAGCAGTTACTCAGGGGACAATGAGCAGTTCTTC.

J is TRBJ2-5 and V is TRBV10-3; D is unclear. Trimming removed 3 bases from V and 11 bases from J, with 16 bases in between. Germline values: CDR1 ENHRY, CDR2 SYGVKD. This CDR3 region has 13 residues. CDR3 coding DNA: TGTGCCATCAGTGATGGTTCGGCCTACGGGCAGTACTTC. This translates into CAISDGSAYGQYF.

The chain is built from TRBV13 and TRBJ2-3; 8 bases map to TRBD2. V was pared by 5 bases and J by 5 bases, with 9 bases of the junction left unmatched. Germline V gene sequence: CDR1 PRHDT, CDR2 FYEKMQ (reference sequence). The CDR3 has 15 amino acids. This CDR3 reads CASSQTGGEEDTQYF. The DNA of the CDR3 is TGTGCCAGCAGCCAAACCGGGGGGGAAGAAGATACGCAGTATTTT.

The V call is TRBV10-3, the J call TRBJ2-5; 8 nucleotides line up with TRBD2. V lost 5 bases, J lost 1 base, and 3 bases stayed unmatched. The CDR3 contains 14 residues. Germline V gene data show CDR1 as ENHRY and CDR2 as SYGVKD. The CDR3 sequence is CAISLAGPQETQYF. The CDR3 DNA follows: TGTGCCATCAGTTTAGCGGGACCCCAAGAGACCCAGTACTTC.

This chain joins TRBV29-1 and TRBJ1-1; the D gene is possibly TRBD1 (5 bases). CDR1 is SQVTM and CDR2 is ANQGSEA in the germline V gene. Trimming took 0 bases from V and 6 from J, leaving 11 bases between them. The CDR3 is made up of 13 amino acids. The DNA of the CDR3 is TGCAGCGTTGAAGACTTCGACAGCGCTGAAGCTTTCTTT. Translated: CSVEDFDSAEAFF. The variable domain in full, completed from reference TRBV29-1 and TRBJ1-1, reads SAVISQKPSRDICQRGTSLTIQCQVDSQVTMMFWYRQQPGQSLTLIATANQGSEATYESGFVIDKFPISRPNLTFSTLTVSNMSPEDSSIYLCSVEDFDSAEAFFGQGTRLTVV.

V gene TRBV5-4 combines with J gene TRBJ1-1; 7 bases line up with TRBD1. Losses at the gene ends were 2 bases for V and 5 bases for J; bases not matched to a gene: 3. Germline V gene lookup returns CDR1 SGHNT and CDR2 YYREEE (reference sequence). The CDR3 spans 13 residues. This CDR3 is CASSFNRGTEAFF. The DNA for the CDR3 is TGTGCCAGCAGCTTTAACAGGGGAACTGAAGCTTTCTTT.

The gene calls are TRBV16 and TRBJ2-5; 8 nucleotides line up with TRBD2. Looked up from germline, CDR1 is KGHSY and CDR2 is FQNENV. This CDR3 region has 15 residues. The J segment lost 4 bases and the V segment lost 2 bases, leaving 6 bases of the junction unmatched. CDR3 sequence (DNA): TGTGCCAGCAGCCAAGCAAGCGGGAGAGGAGAGACCCAGTACTTC. Translated: CASSQASGRGETQYF. The full variable domain, completed using reference TRBV16 and TRBJ2-5, is GEEVAQTPKHLVRGEGQKAKLYCAPIKGHSYVFWYQQVLKNEFKFLISFQNENVFDETGMPKERFSAKCLPNSPCSLEIQATKLEDSAVYFCASSQASGRGETQYFGPGTRLLVL.

The J gene is TRBJ2-6, the V gene TRBV1. TRBV1 constitutes a pseudogene. The CDR3 consists of 18 residues. CDR3 protein: CTSSAVGLCTNRANVLTF. CDR3 DNA: TGCACCAGCAGTGCTGTAGGTTTGTGCACAAATCGGGCCAACGTCCTGACTTTC.

The V gene is TRBV5-1, the J gene TRBJ1-1; TRBD1 might be the D (5 bases). The V end lost 0 bases, the J end lost 1 base, and 7 bases lay between the germline ends. The CDR3 spans 14 residues. Germline V gene lookup returns CDR1 SGHRS and CDR2 YFSETQ. The CDR3 loop reads CASSLARGNTEAFF. CDR3 sequence (DNA): TGCGCCAGCAGCTTGGCGAGGGGGAACACTGAAGCTTTCTTT.

The V and J genes are TRBV21-1 and TRBJ1-1. TRBV21-1 is a listed pseudogene. The CDR3 loop spans 16 amino acids. This CDR3 reads CASRTLVATLRTEAFF. For the CDR3, the DNA is TGTGCCAGCAGGACATTGGTAGCTACACTTCGCACTGAAGCTTTCTTT.

Concerning this clone itself: An end of the junction does not agree with germline; a read error may underlie this. This chain links TRBV7-2 with TRBJ2-3; D unclear. Germline V gene data show CDR1 as SGHTA and CDR2 as FQGNSA. There are 9 residues in the CDR3. DNA for the CDR3: TGTGCCAGCAGCTTTGATAATGGATTT. Protein product: CASSFDNGF.

J is TRBJ2-2 and V is TRBV6-5; TRBD2 matches 7 bases. Per the germline V gene, CDR1 is MNHEY and CDR2 is SVGAGI. Trimming at V came to 2 bases and at J to 1 base, leaving 1 base not matched to a gene. The CDR3 covers 15 residues. CDR3 amino acids: CASSYGLVNTGELFF. In DNA, the CDR3 is TGTGCCAGCAGTTACGGACTAGTGAACACCGGGGAGCTGTTTTTT.

V usage is TRBV18 and J usage is TRBJ1-1, with TRBD1 matching 7 bases. The CDR3 totals 16 residues. Germline V gives CDR1 KGHSH, CDR2 LQKENI. J gave up 3 bases and V 0 bases, and 7 bases lay outside the gene matches. CDR3 nucleotides: TGTGCCAGCTCACCACCGCGACAGGGATCATACACTGAAGCTTTCTTT. The encoded protein is CASSPPRQGSYTEAFF.